This T cell receptor (beta chain) was captured in a study of blood T cell repertoires in COVID-19. For the study at large: COVID-19 samples collected from the United States, Italy and Spain covered acute and convalescent phases. PBMCs, B-cell-depleted T cells, or T cells were the source of the cDNA or gDNA that made up the material.

The table came from immunoSEQ multiplex PCR; TCRdb's copy has only in-frame clones and leaves some out. The sample yields 150,000 to 200,000 clones, around 90% seen once. V lost 4 bases to trimming and J lost 1 base, with 12 bases between them. The CDR3 consists of 15 residues. Germline-derived CDR1 and CDR2 are MNHEY and SVGEGT. The V and J genes are TRBV6-2 or TRBV6-3 and TRBJ2-3, with unresolved D. The sample taken for sequencing was peripheral blood. The clonotype originates from a human donor in a cohort sampled during active COVID-19. The DNA of the CDR3 is TGTGCCAGCAGTTTTCAGGCCCGAGGCACAGATACGCAGTATTTT. Encoded protein: CASSFQARGTDTQYF.